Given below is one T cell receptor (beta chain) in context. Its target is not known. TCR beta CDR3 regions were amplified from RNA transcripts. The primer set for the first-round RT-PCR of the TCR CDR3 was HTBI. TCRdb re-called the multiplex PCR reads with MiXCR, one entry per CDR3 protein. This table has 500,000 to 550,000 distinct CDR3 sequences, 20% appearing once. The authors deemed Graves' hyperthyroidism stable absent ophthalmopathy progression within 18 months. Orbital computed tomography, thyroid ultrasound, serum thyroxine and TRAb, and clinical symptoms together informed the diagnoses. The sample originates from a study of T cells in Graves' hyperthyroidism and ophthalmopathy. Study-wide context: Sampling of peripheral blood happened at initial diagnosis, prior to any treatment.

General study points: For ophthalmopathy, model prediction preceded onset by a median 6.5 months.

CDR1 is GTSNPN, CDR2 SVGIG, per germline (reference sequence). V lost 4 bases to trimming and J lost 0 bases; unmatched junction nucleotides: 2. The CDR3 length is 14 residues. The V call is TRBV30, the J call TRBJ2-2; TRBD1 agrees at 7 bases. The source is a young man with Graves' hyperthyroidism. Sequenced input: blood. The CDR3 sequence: CAWKGGPNTGELFF. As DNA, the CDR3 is TGTGCCTGGAAAGGGGGCCCGAACACCGGGGAGCTGTTTTTT.